This T cell receptor (beta chain) comes out of a study of early T cells in non-severe SARS-CoV-2 infection. Study-level background: Sequenced material consisted of bulk RNA (from unsorted whole blood), and chains were unpaired.

V was shortened by 5 bases and J by 10 bases, with 15 bases between the two germline ends. Germline assignment: CDR1 SGHAT and CDR2 FQNNGV. The CDR3 is 13 residues long. This clonotype was observed a few times. TCRdb reprocessed the 5' RACE reads with MiXCR, giving one entry per CDR3 protein. The sample has under 95,000 distinct CDR3 sequences; 10% to 15% are singletons. Sequencing used whole blood. The sequence was obtained from an adult who was a healthcare worker with PCR-confirmed SARS-CoV-2 infection or an uninfected control (not recorded which). This sequence joins TRBV11-2 and TRBJ2-1; the D is unclear. Written as DNA, the CDR3 is TGTGCCAGCAGCCTCCATTCTATAGGGGAGCAGTTCTTC. Protein: CASSLHSIGEQFF.